This TCR beta chain stems from a study of regulatory T cells in long-lasting Graves disease. Study information: Persistent Graves' disease meant over 5 years of antithyroid drugs with positive TSH receptor antibodies.

Time point specified: persistent/refractory GD, antithyroid drugs over 5 years with positive TRAb. From PBMCs, RNA was extracted and then used to make the TCR library. This clonotype was detected only once. Arm-PCR with iRepertoire HTBI primers amplified the CDR3 regions for these TCR beta libraries. TCRdb re-analysed the multiplex PCR reads in MiXCR, keeping a single row per CDR3 protein. The table lists about 460,000 distinct CDR3 sequences, approximately 23% of them singletons. This CDR3 is built from 14 residues. V lost 4 bases and J lost 5; bases outside the gene matches: 7. CDR1 SNHLY and CDR2 FYNNEI come from the germline V gene.

This rearrangement joins TRBV2 to TRBJ1-1, with TRBD1 matching 7 bases. The sequences come from peripheral blood mononuclear cells (PBMCs), collected when the disease was refractory, from a patient treated with antithyroid drugs. This clonotype was sampled from a female donor with Graves disease. The CDR3 nucleotides read TGTGCCAGCAGTGCCCAGACAGGGCTAACTGAAGCTTTCTTT. This codes for CASSAQTGLTEAFF.